Below, 30 T cell receptor beta chains from the same sample are listed, as sequenced in a study of cytomegalovirus exposure and HLA in healthy donors. The PCR employed 60 Vbeta primers together with 13 Jbeta primers. Method: immunoSEQ multiplex PCR; TCRdb's copy keeps in-frame clones and lacks some. The sample has some 160,000 clones; nearly 85% are singletons. Sequencing was done on a sample of PBMCs. Receptor source: a male donor in good health and CMV-seronegative.

J is TRBJ2-7 and V is TRBV6-5, with D maybe TRBD2 (5 bases). The germline gives CDR1 MNHEY, CDR2 SVGAGI. Trimming cost V 2 bases and J 0 bases, with 8 bases left between them. The CDR3 extends over 14 amino acids. This CDR3 is CASSYRRDSYEQYF. CDR3 DNA: TGTGCCAGCAGTTACCGACGGGACTCCTACGAGCAGTACTTC.

The chain couples TRBV5-6 to TRBJ2-6, with 7 bases aligning to TRBD1. The CDR3 covers 17 residues. J lost 0 bases, V lost 3 bases, and 6 bases had no gene match. Germline loops: CDR1 SGHDT, CDR2 YYEEEE. The chain's CDR3 is CASSWGQPSSGANVLTF. CDR3 bases: TGTGCCAGCAGCTGGGGACAGCCCAGCTCTGGGGCCAACGTCCTGACTTTC.

V is TRBV2 and J is TRBJ2-5; 11 positions agree with TRBD1. The assigned J gene may be wrong: the sequence end matches TRBJ2-7 better. The germline V gene encodes CDR1 SNHLY and CDR2 FYNNEI. The CDR3 spans 15 residues. The CDR3 sequence: CASSEFGTGGYEQYF. DNA of the CDR3: TGTGCCAGCAGTGAATTTGGGACAGGGGGCTACGAGCAGTACTTC.

The rearrangement joins TRBV28 to TRBJ1-3, with D hard to call. The germline V and J ends were trimmed by 11 bases and 4 bases, with 18 bases remaining between them. This CDR3 has 14 amino acids. Germline V gene lookup returns CDR1 MDHEN and CDR2 SYDVKM. The CDR3 here is CASNEEAVGNTIYF. Written as DNA, the CDR3 is TGTGCCTCGAATGAAGAGGCAGTGGGAAACACCATATATTTT.

This clone is a singleton in its sample. The rearrangement links TRBV7-9 to TRBJ2-2; no definite D call. Looked up from germline, CDR1 is SEHNR and CDR2 is FQNEAQ (reference sequence). Deletions cut 6 bases from V and 6 bases from J, with 11 bases between. The CDR3 contains 13 residues. The CDR3 protein is CASRTTPAGELFF. CDR3 bases: TGTGCCAGCAGAACAACCCCCGCCGGGGAGCTGTTTTTT.

V is TRBV9 and J is TRBJ2-2; TRBD1 might be the D (7 bases). Trimming left V 3 bases short and J 6 bases short, with 12 bases between. Germline lookup yields CDR1 SGDLS and CDR2 YYNGEE. The CDR3 loop spans 14 amino acids. The CDR3 bases are TGTGCCAGCAGCGATTCAGGGGGGTCCGGGGAGCTGTTTTTT. Translating it yields CASSDSGGSGELFF.

This clone was seen once. The chain employs TRBV4-1 and TRBJ1-1; 7 nucleotides align to TRBD1. This CDR3 is 16 amino acids long. Germline CDR1 reads MGHRA; CDR2 reads YSYEKL. V was clipped by 5 bases and J by 0 bases; unmatched bases: 9. Here the CDR3 DNA reads TGCGCCAGCAGCGCCCCATCCGGGACAGTGAACACTGAAGCTTTCTTT. It codes for CASSAPSGTVNTEAFF.

The chain is built from TRBV13 and TRBJ2-1, with D perhaps matching TRBD2 (5 bases). CDR1 PRHDT and CDR2 FYEKMQ come from the germline V gene (reference sequence). The V gene lost 0 bases and the J gene lost 13 bases, with 10 bases spanning the gap. There are 12 residues in the CDR3. CDR3 in DNA: TGTGCCAGCAGCTTAGGTGGTAGCGCACAGTTCTTC. Protein product: CASSLGGSAQFF. The whole variable domain, filled in from reference TRBV13 and TRBJ2-1, reads AAGVIQSPRHLIKEKRETATLKCYPIPRHDTVYWYQQGPGQDPQFLISFYEKMQSDKGSIPDRFSAQQFSDYHSELNMSSLELGDSALYFCASSLGGSAQFFGPGTRLTVL.

The CDR3 bases are TGTGCCAGCAGTCCCCAGGGGTATTCCTACTATGGCTACACCTTC. This sequence encodes CASSPQGYSYYGYTF. J is TRBJ1-2 and V is TRBV25-1; weak D call: TRBD1 (6 bases). This CDR3 comprises 15 residues. V gave up 5 bases and J gave up 3 bases, with 16 bases separating them. Germline CDR1 MGHDK, CDR2 SYGVNS.

The V call is TRBV27, the J call TRBJ2-3, with 7 bases matching TRBD1. The V segment lost 6 bases and the J segment 0 bases; nucleotides outside the gene matches: 6. This CDR3 is built from 15 residues. Germline V lookup: CDR1 MNHEY, CDR2 SMNVEV (reference sequence). CDR3: CASSTRQGSTDTQYF. In DNA form, the CDR3 reads TGTGCCAGCAGCACGAGACAGGGTAGCACAGATACGCAGTATTTT.

The chain carries TRBV7-9 and TRBJ2-7; D not resolved. Germline V gene data show CDR1 as SEHNR and CDR2 as FQNEAQ (reference sequence). Trimming removed 2 bases from V and 4 bases from J, with 6 bases in between. The CDR3 sequence is 12 residues long. CDR3 protein: CASSLSHYEQYF. The CDR3 DNA reads TGTGCCAGCAGCTTATCCCATTACGAGCAGTACTTC.

The J gene is TRBJ2-1, the V gene TRBV27, with 11 nucleotides matching TRBD2. After removal of 2 bases from V and 6 bases from J, the junction contained 6 bases not matched to a gene. Germline V CDR1 and CDR2: MNHEY, SMNVEV (reference sequence). The CDR3 sequence is 16 residues long. The CDR3 protein is CASSLPTSGIGNEQFF. The DNA of the CDR3 is TGTGCCAGCAGTTTACCGACTAGCGGGATCGGCAATGAGCAGTTCTTC.

Notes on this clone: The junction departs from germline at one end; a sequencing error may be responsible. The chain uses TRBV29-1 and TRBJ1-1; unclear D gene. This CDR3 spans 13 amino acids. Germline CDR1 SQVTM, CDR2 ANQGSEA. As DNA, the CDR3 is TGCAGCGTCGAAGATTTAATGAACACTGAAGCTTTCTTT. Encoded protein: CSVEDLMNTEAFF.

This sequence joins TRBV9 and TRBJ1-2; 8 nucleotides match TRBD1. Germline V gene data show CDR1 as SGDLS and CDR2 as YYNGEE. The CDR3 runs 16 residues. Trimming at V came to 2 bases and at J to 8 bases, leaving 14 bases not matched to a gene. CDR3 in DNA: TGTGCCAGCAGCGTCAACCAACAGGGGGAAGCGTTCGGCTACACCTTC. Protein product: CASSVNQQGEAFGYTF. Together with reference TRBV9 and TRBJ1-2, the CDR3 gives the full variable domain: DSGVTQTPKHLITATGQRVTLRCSPRSGDLSVYWYQQSLDQGLQFLIQYYNGEERAKGNILERFSAQQFPDLHSELNLSSLELGDSALYFCASSVNQQGEAFGYTFGSGTRLTVV.

This clone has only a few counts. The rearrangement uses TRBV7-9 and TRBJ2-1, with 9 bases aligning to TRBD2. Germline CDR1 SEHNR, CDR2 FQNEAQ (reference sequence). With 7 bases clipped from V and 3 bases from J, the junction kept 10 bases outside the gene matches. CDR3 length: 16 amino acids. The CDR3 DNA reads as TGTGCCAGCACCTATTTTAGCGGGAGCGGCTACAATGAGCAGTTCTTC. Amino acids: CASTYFSGSGYNEQFF. Together with reference TRBV7-9 and TRBJ2-1, the CDR3 gives the full variable domain: DTGVSQNPRHKITKRGQNVTFRCDPISEHNRLYWYRQTLGQGPEFLTYFQNEAQLEKSRLLSDRFSAERPKGSFSTLEIQRTEQGDSAMYLCASTYFSGSGYNEQFFGPGTRLTVL.

V is TRBV7-6 and J is TRBJ2-1; 12 bases fit TRBD2. V shed 4 bases, J shed 0 bases, and the junction held 13 bases outside the gene matches. The CDR3 is 20 amino acids. In germline, CDR1 is SGHVS, CDR2 FNYEAQ. The CDR3 coding sequence is TGTGCCAGCAGCTCAGATAGACTAGCGGGAGAGGGGTACTCCTACAATGAGCAGTTCTTC. It translates to CASSSDRLAGEGYSYNEQFF.

This chain uses TRBV5-1 with TRBJ2-5, with unresolved D. With 5 bases removed from V and 4 bases from J, the gap between germline ends came to 15 bases. Germline CDR1 is SGHRS and CDR2 is YFSETQ. This CDR3 region has 14 residues. CDR3 loop: CASRSTLAGETQYF. CDR3 coding DNA: TGCGCCAGCAGGTCGACCCTTGCAGGAGAGACCCAGTACTTC.

The chain recombines TRBV5-6 with TRBJ2-3; TRBD2 matches 10 bases. The V gene end was trimmed by 3 bases and the J gene end by 3 bases; junction bases not matched to a gene: 4. Germline CDR1 SGHDT, CDR2 YYEEEE. This CDR3 is built from 15 residues. Here the CDR3 reads CASSWPSGGTDTQYF. CDR3 bases: TGTGCCAGCAGCTGGCCTAGCGGGGGAACAGATACGCAGTATTTT.

The rearrangement joins TRBV6-5 to TRBJ1-2; TRBD1 matches 8 bases. Germline V gives CDR1 MNHEY, CDR2 SVGAGI. The trim removed 4 bases at V and 7 bases at J, leaving 5 bases unmatched. The CDR3 consists of 13 residues. The CDR3 loop is CASSSRTGTGYTF. Here the CDR3 DNA reads TGTGCCAGCAGTTCACGGACAGGGACTGGCTACACCTTC.

This rearrangement joins TRBV13 to TRBJ2-7, with 9 positions matching TRBD1. Trimming at V came to 5 bases and at J to 7 bases, leaving 12 bases not matched to a gene. This CDR3 region has 15 residues. Germline V CDR1 and CDR2: PRHDT, FYEKMQ (reference sequence). CDR3 coding DNA: TGTGCCAGCAGCCTAACCGGGACAGGGCTCCGAGAGCAGTACTTC. Amino acids: CASSLTGTGLREQYF. The full variable domain, with the rest looked up from reference TRBV13 and TRBJ2-7, is AAGVIQSPRHLIKEKRETATLKCYPIPRHDTVYWYQQGPGQDPQFLISFYEKMQSDKGSIPDRFSAQQFSDYHSELNMSSLELGDSALYFCASSLTGTGLREQYFGPGTRLTVT.

The chain combines TRBV27 with TRBJ2-3, with D unclear. Per germline, CDR1 MNHEY and CDR2 SMNVEV (reference sequence). Trimming left V 3 bases short and J 2 bases short, with 9 bases between. CDR3 length equals 14 residues. CDR3 sequence: CASSLVVHTDTQYF. The CDR3 nucleotides read TGTGCCAGCAGTTTGGTTGTACACACAGATACGCAGTATTTT.

The chain combines TRBV19 with TRBJ2-1; D might be TRBD2 (7 bases). The CDR3 is made up of 12 amino acids. Germline V lookup: CDR1 LNHDA, CDR2 SQIVND (reference sequence). V lost 10 bases and J lost 6, with 13 bases in between. The chain's CDR3 is CATQGRVNEQFF. CDR3 bases: TGTGCCACCCAGGGGAGGGTCAATGAGCAGTTCTTC.

V gene TRBV7-3 combines with J gene TRBJ1-1; D remains unclear. This CDR3 is built from 17 residues. Germline CDR1 SGHTA, CDR2 FQGTGA. V was shortened by 5 bases and J by 4 bases, with 23 bases between the two germline ends. The CDR3 DNA sequence: TGTGCCAGCAGCCTAAAGTATCGGGGTAAGAGTGCCACTGAAGCTTTCTTT. It is translated as CASSLKYRGKSATEAFF.

This clone was found a few times. The V and J genes are TRBV6-1 and TRBJ1-1; a weak D match, TRBD1 (5 bases). The CDR3 covers 15 residues. From germline, CDR1 is MNHNS and CDR2 SASEGT. V dropped 5 bases and J dropped 0 bases, with 13 bases sitting between them. CDR3 in amino acids: CASSKQVIMNTEAFF. The CDR3 DNA sequence: TGTGCCAGCAGTAAACAGGTGATCATGAACACTGAAGCTTTCTTT.

Only one count was recorded for this clone. This rearrangement joins TRBV27 to TRBJ2-1; TRBD2 aligns across 9 bases. The trim removed 11 bases at V and 4 bases at J, leaving 9 bases unmatched. The CDR3 is made up of 14 amino acids. The V gene's germline CDR1 is MNHEY and CDR2 SMNVEV (reference sequence). In DNA form, the CDR3 reads TGTGCCGCCTCAGCGGGGGGAGGGTACAATGAGCAGTTCTTC. Translating gives CAASAGGGYNEQFF.

V gene TRBV7-9 combines with J gene TRBJ2-7, with 8 bases lining up with TRBD2. The CDR3 totals 16 residues. Trimming cost V 5 bases and J 2 bases; bases outside gene matches: 11. CDR1 and CDR2 (germline): SEHNR, FQNEAQ (reference sequence). The CDR3 DNA sequence: TGTGCCAGCAGCCTGAGTGATACTAGCGGACCCTACGAGCAGTACTTC. Its protein product is CASSLSDTSGPYEQYF.

The J gene is TRBJ2-7, the V gene TRBV7-2; TRBD1 agrees at 8 bases. Germline V lookup: CDR1 SGHTA, CDR2 FQGNSA. The V segment lost 8 bases and the J segment 6 bases; nucleotides outside the gene matches: 12. The CDR3 runs 14 residues. CDR3 loop: CASLGAGTGLEQYF. CDR3 coding DNA: TGTGCCAGCTTGGGGGCAGGGACAGGCCTCGAGCAGTACTTC.

This rearrangement joins TRBV7-6 to TRBJ2-1, with TRBD2 matching over 10 bases. This CDR3 has 15 amino acids. With V trimmed by 3 bases and J by 6 bases, 5 bases remained unmatched. Germline loops: CDR1 SGHVS, CDR2 FNYEAQ. CDR3 nucleotide sequence: TGTGCCAGCAGCTTCAGCGGGAGGGGAGGCAATGAGCAGTTCTTC. Protein sequence: CASSFSGRGGNEQFF.

The chain recombines TRBV7-9 with TRBJ2-1; the D is unclear. The germline V gene encodes CDR1 SEHNR and CDR2 FQNEAQ (reference sequence). V gave up 2 bases and J gave up 6 bases, with 5 bases separating them. The CDR3 covers 12 residues. CDR3 sequence: CASSLLSNEQFF. DNA for the CDR3: TGTGCCAGCAGCTTATTATCCAATGAGCAGTTCTTC.

Only a few counts were recorded for this clone. This rearrangement joins TRBV18 to TRBJ1-6; 7 bases are a match to TRBD1. V lost 2 bases, J lost 1 base, and 5 bases stayed unmatched. The CDR3 runs 17 residues. CDR1 KGHSH and CDR2 LQKENI come from the germline V gene. This chain's CDR3 is CASSPIPTGSYNSPLHF. CDR3 coding DNA: TGTGCCAGCTCACCAATCCCGACAGGGTCCTATAATTCACCCCTCCACTTT.